This T cell receptor (beta chain) originates from a study of CD8 T cells in Susac syndrome. Reverse transcription of 0.5 to 1 ug RNA was performed with random hexamers. TCRdb reanalysed the immunoSEQ multiplex PCR reads using MiXCR and keeps one entry per CDR3 protein. Of around 170,000 distinct CDR3 sequences in the sample, more than 85% were seen once. The sequencing input was CD8+ T cells from PBMCs. The TCR comes from a human donor with Susac syndrome.

CDR3 DNA: TGTGCCAGCAGCTGGGGGGACAGAACCATTGGGGGCTACACCTTC. This translates into CASSWGDRTIGGYTF. V usage is TRBV7-3 and J usage is TRBJ1-2; 7 nucleotides agree with TRBD1. The CDR3 covers 15 residues. Unmatched junction bases numbered 13, after V lost 4 bases and J lost 8 bases. Germline V lookup: CDR1 SGHTA, CDR2 FQGTGA.